Reported below is one T cell receptor (beta chain). The entry originates in a study of blood T cell repertoires in COVID-19. Study background: The United States, Italy and Spain were the sources of the acute and convalescent COVID-19 samples. From T cells, B-cell-depleted T cells, or PBMCs came the material, which was cDNA or gDNA.

V lost 0 bases to trimming and J lost 2 bases, with 5 bases between them. Looked up from germline, CDR1 is SGHDN and CDR2 is FVKESK. The CDR3 is 13 residues long. The repertoire was sequenced with immunoSEQ multiplex PCR; TCRdb's copy has only in-frame clones and lacks some. The sample lists about 190,000 clones, roughly 80% occurring once. This clonotype was obtained from a woman between 45 and 60 years old with acute or convalescent COVID-19. Input material: peripheral blood. The chain combines TRBV14 with TRBJ2-7, with unresolved D. CDR3 DNA sequence: TGTGCCAGCAGCCAAGATTATGCCTACGAGCAGTACTTC. Encoded protein: CASSQDYAYEQYF. The whole variable domain, filled in from reference TRBV14 and TRBJ2-7, reads EAGVTQFPSHSVIEKGQTVTLRCDPISGHDNLYWYRRVMGKEIKFLLHFVKESKQDESGMPNNRFLAERTGGTYSTLKVQPAELEDSGVYFCASSQDYAYEQYFGPGTRLTVT.